This record covers a single T cell receptor beta chain. Only in-frame clones appear in the TCRdb table, and some are missing; sequencing was by immunoSEQ multiplex PCR. The sample carries approximately 130,000 clones, 85% to 90% recorded once. These data are taken from a study of control samples from healthy donors and cancer patients. The CDR3 contains 17 residues. V was trimmed by 5 bases and J by 1 base, leaving 16 bases between them. Germline V gene data show CDR1 as SGHKS and CDR2 as YYEKEE (reference sequence). The rearrangement links TRBV5-5 to TRBJ1-6; D is possibly TRBD1 (5 bases). This clonotype originated in a man aged 25 to 40 in good health. The source material was blood. CDR3 loop: CASSDGTLRSYNSPLHF. The CDR3 DNA is TGTGCCAGCAGTGACGGGACCCTAAGGTCCTATAATTCACCCCTCCACTTT.